This T cell receptor beta chain was sequenced during a study of beta chain features in type 1 diabetes. Study findings and constraints: High-TCR-expressing cells could be over-represented by cDNA sequencing. More deletions and fewer insertions at VDJ junctions were seen in type 1 diabetes patients.

A word on this clone: Its antigen remains unknown.

CD45RO/CCR7/CD25/CD127/CD95/CD27 staining was used to isolate CD4+ naive, central memory, regulatory and stem cell-like memory cells by sorting. Expressed TCRB transcripts were sequenced after all isolated RNA was converted to cDNA. Using immunoSEQ multiplex PCR, the repertoire was profiled, and TCRdb retains in-frame clones only, with some absent. The profile shows roughly 300,000 clones, 14% of them singletons. V was clipped by 5 bases and J by 5 bases, with 16 bases between them. CDR1 is LNHDA, CDR2 SQIVND, per germline (reference sequence). This CDR3 has 15 residues. The chain joins TRBV19 to TRBJ2-1; D is unclear. This TCR came from a man aged 25 to 45 in good health. The specimen sequenced was central memory CD4+ T cells from blood. CDR3 nucleotides: TGTGCCAGTAGTGGCCGGGTCCTGGGCGACAATGAGCAGTTCTTC. It is translated as CASSGRVLGDNEQFF.